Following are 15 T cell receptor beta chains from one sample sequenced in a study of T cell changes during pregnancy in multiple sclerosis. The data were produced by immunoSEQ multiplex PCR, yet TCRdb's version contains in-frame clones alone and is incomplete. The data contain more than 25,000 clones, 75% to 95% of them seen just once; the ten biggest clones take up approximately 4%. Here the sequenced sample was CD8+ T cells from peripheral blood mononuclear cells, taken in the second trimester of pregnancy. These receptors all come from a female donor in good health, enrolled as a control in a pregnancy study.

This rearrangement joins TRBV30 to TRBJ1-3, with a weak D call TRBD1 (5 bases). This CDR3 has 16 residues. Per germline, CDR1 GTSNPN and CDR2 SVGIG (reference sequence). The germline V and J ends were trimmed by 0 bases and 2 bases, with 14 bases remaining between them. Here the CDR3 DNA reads TGTGCCTGGAGTGTAATTTGGGGGGTAGCTGGAAACACCATATATTTT. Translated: CAWSVIWGVAGNTIYF.

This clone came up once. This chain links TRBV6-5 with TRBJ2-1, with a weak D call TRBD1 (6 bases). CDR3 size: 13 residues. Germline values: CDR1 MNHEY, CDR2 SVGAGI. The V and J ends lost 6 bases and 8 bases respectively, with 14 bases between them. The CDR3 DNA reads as TGTGCCAGCAGCCTTACAGGGTCGCATGAGCAGTTCTTC. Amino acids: CASSLTGSHEQFF.

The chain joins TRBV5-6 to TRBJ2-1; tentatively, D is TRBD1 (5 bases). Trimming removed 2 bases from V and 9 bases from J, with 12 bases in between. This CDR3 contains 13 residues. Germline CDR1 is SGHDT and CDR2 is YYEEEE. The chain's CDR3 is CASSFDSAPEQFF. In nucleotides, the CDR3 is TGTGCCAGCAGCTTTGACAGCGCCCCTGAGCAGTTCTTC.

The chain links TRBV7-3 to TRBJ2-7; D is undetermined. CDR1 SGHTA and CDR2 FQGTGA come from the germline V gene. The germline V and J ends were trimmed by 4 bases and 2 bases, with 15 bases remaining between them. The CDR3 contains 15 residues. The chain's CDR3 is CASSWADEYPYEQYF. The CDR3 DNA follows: TGTGCCAGCAGCTGGGCCGACGAATACCCCTACGAGCAGTACTTC.

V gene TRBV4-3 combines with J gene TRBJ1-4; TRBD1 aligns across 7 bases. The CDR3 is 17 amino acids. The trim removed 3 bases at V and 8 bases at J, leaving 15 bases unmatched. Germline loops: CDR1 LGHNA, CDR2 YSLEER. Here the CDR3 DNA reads TGCGCCAGCAGCCATCCTATGGGAGTGACAGGGCGAGAAAAACTGTTTTTT. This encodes CASSHPMGVTGREKLFF.

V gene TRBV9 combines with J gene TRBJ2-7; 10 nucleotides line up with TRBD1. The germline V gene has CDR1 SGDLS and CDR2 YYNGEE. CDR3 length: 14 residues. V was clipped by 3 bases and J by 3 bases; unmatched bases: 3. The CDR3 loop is CASSAGQGNYEQYF. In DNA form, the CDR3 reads TGTGCCAGCAGCGCGGGACAGGGGAACTACGAGCAGTACTTC.

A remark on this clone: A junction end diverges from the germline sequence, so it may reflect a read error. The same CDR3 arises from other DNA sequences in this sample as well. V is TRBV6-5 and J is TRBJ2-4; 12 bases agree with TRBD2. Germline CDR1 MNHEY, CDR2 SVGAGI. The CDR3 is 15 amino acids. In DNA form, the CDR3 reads TGCGCCAGCAGCCCTAGCGGGGGGGCAAAAAACATTCAGTACTTC. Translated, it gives CASSPSGGAKNIQYF.

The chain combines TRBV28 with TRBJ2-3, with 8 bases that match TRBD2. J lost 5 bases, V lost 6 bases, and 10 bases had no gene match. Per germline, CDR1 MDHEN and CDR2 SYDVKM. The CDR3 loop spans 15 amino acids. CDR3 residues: CASSFTGGPKDTQYF. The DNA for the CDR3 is TGTGCCAGCAGCTTTACGGGGGGGCCGAAAGATACGCAGTATTTT.

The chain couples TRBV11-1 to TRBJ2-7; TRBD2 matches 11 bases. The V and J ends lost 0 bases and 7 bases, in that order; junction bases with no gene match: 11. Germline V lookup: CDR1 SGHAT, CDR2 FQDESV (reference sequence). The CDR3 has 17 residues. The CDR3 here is CASSLAGPSGGMKEQYF. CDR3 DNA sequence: TGTGCCAGCAGCTTAGCGGGACCTAGCGGGGGGATGAAAGAGCAGTACTTC.

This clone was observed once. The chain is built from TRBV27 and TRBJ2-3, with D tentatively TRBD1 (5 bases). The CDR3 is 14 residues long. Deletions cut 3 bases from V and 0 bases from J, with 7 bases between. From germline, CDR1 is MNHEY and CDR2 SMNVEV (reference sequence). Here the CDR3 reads CASSLSGSTDTQYF. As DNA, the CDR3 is TGTGCCAGCAGTTTGTCAGGGAGCACAGATACGCAGTATTTT.

The CDR3 is CASSLRQGTDTQYF. The CDR3 nucleotides read TGTGCCAGCAGCTTACGACAGGGGACAGATACGCAGTATTTT. The V call is TRBV7-3, the J call TRBJ2-3; 8 bases fit TRBD1. V was pared by 2 bases and J by 3 bases, with 1 base of the junction left unmatched. The germline CDR1 and CDR2 sequences are SGHTA and FQGTGA. The CDR3 length is 14 residues.

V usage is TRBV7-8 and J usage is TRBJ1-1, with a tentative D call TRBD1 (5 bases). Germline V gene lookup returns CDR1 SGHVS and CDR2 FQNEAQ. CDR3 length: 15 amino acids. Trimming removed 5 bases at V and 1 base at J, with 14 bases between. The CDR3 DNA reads TGTGCCAGCAGCCCTGGGACTTTGGAGAACACTGAAGCTTTCTTT. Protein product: CASSPGTLENTEAFF. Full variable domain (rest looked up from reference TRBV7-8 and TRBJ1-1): GAGVSQSPRYKVAKRGQDVALRCDPISGHVSLFWYQQALGQGPEFLTYFQNEAQLDKSGLPSDRFFAERPEGSVSTLKIQRTQQEDSAVYLCASSPGTLENTEAFFGQGTRLTVV.

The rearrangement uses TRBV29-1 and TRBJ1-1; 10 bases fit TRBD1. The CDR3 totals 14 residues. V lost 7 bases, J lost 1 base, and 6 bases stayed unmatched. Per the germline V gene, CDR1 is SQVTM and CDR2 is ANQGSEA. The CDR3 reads CSAADRGTNTEAFF. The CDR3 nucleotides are TGCAGCGCGGCGGACAGGGGGACGAACACTGAAGCTTTCTTT.

The CDR3 nucleotides read TGTGCCAGTAGTATTCGGAGGGAAACTCAGCCCCAGCATTTT. Protein sequence: CASSIRRETQPQHF. V usage is TRBV19 and J usage is TRBJ1-5; the D is unclear. CDR3 length equals 14 residues. V shed 3 bases and J shed 6 bases, with 12 bases lying between them. CDR1 and CDR2 (germline): LNHDA, SQIVND (reference sequence).

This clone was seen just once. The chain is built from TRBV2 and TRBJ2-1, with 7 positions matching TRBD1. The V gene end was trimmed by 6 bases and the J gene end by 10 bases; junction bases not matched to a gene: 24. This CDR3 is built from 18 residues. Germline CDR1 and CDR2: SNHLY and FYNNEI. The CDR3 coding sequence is TGTGCCAGCAGCGGAACTCCGGGACAGCCGTCCTATCGTGGGGAGCAGTTCTTC. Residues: CASSGTPGQPSYRGEQFF.